The 26 T cell receptor beta chains below all came from one sample that was sequenced in a study of control samples from healthy donors and cancer patients. Libraries were prepared by immunoSEQ multiplex PCR; TCRdb keeps only in-frame clonotypes and omits some of them. The table includes 150,000 to 200,000 clones, about 91% detected once. Specimen: blood. These TCRs come from a woman in her thirties or forties in good health.

The rearrangement joins TRBV18 to TRBJ2-7; 11 bases are a match to TRBD1. The V and J ends lost 6 bases and 8 bases, in that order; junction bases with no gene match: 9. The length of the CDR3 is 14 residues. Germline CDR1 reads KGHSH; CDR2 reads LQKENI. Here the CDR3 reads CASSGIGQGAKQYF. In DNA, the CDR3 is TGTGCCAGCTCGGGCATCGGACAGGGGGCGAAGCAGTACTTC. Full variable domain (rest looked up from reference TRBV18 and TRBJ2-7): NAGVMQNPRHLVRRRGQEARLRCSPMKGHSHVYWYRQLPEEGLKFMVYLQKENIIDESGMPKERFSAEFPKEGPSILRIQQVVRGDSAAYFCASSGIGQGAKQYFGPGTRLTVT.

This clone was picked up one time. The chain carries TRBV9 and TRBJ2-7, with a weak D call TRBD2 (6 bases). Per germline, CDR1 SGDLS and CDR2 YYNGEE. The germline V and J ends were trimmed by 4 bases and 3 bases, with 14 bases remaining between them. The CDR3 runs 14 residues. DNA for the CDR3: TGTGCCAGCAGCCCGGGGGACGGCTACTACGAGCAGTACTTC. Its protein is CASSPGDGYYEQYF. Filled out from reference TRBV9 and TRBJ2-7, the complete variable domain reads DSGVTQTPKHLITATGQRVTLRCSPRSGDLSVYWYQQSLDQGLQFLIQYYNGEERAKGNILERFSAQQFPDLHSELNLSSLELGDSALYFCASSPGDGYYEQYFGPGTRLTVT.

The V and J genes are TRBV6-5 and TRBJ2-7; 12 bases are shared with TRBD2. Germline V gene sequence: CDR1 MNHEY, CDR2 SVGAGI. The CDR3 contains 16 residues. After removal of 0 bases from V and 3 bases from J, the junction contained 3 bases not matched to a gene. CDR3 nucleotides: TGTGCCAGCAGTTACTCGCTACTAGCGGGGGGCTACGAGCAGTACTTC. It is translated as CASSYSLLAGGYEQYF.

The V call is TRBV11-2, the J call TRBJ2-1, with 7 bases aligning to TRBD2. CDR1 SGHAT and CDR2 FQNNGV come from the germline V gene. The CDR3 has 15 amino acids. The V gene end was trimmed by 5 bases and the J gene end by 5 bases; junction bases not matched to a gene: 9. The CDR3 sequence: CASSPTRGENNEQFF. In nucleotides, the CDR3 is TGTGCCAGCAGCCCCACCCGGGGGGAGAACAATGAGCAGTTCTTC.

This rearrangement joins TRBV7-2 to TRBJ2-5; 8 bases agree with TRBD2. The V and J ends lost 2 bases and 1 base, in that order; junction bases with no gene match: 6. CDR1 and CDR2 (germline): SGHTA, FQGNSA. The CDR3 consists of 16 residues. CDR3 sequence: CASSLTGLAGQETQYF. CDR3 bases: TGTGCCAGCAGCTTAACGGGTCTAGCGGGCCAAGAGACCCAGTACTTC.

This clone was detected only once. The genes are TRBV18 and TRBJ1-2, with 7 bases lining up with TRBD1. The junction had 7 bases not matched to a gene; V was cut back by 3 bases and J by 6 bases. The CDR3 contains 14 residues. The germline CDR1 and CDR2 sequences are KGHSH and LQKENI. CDR3 nucleotides: TGTGCCAGCTCACCGCAAGGGGGGACAGATGGCTACACCTTC. This codes for CASSPQGGTDGYTF.

This clone has only a few counts. The rearrangement joins TRBV2 to TRBJ1-1, with D possibly TRBD1 on 5 matching bases. The CDR3 length is 13 residues. CDR1 SNHLY and CDR2 FYNNEI come from the germline V gene. With 6 bases removed from V and 0 bases from J, the gap between germline ends came to 8 bases. The CDR3 nucleotides read TGTGCCAGCAGCCAGGGCCTGAACACTGAAGCTTTCTTT. Its protein product is CASSQGLNTEAFF.

V is TRBV28 and J is TRBJ1-3; no clear D gene. The CDR3 covers 15 residues. Germline CDR1 reads MDHEN; CDR2 reads SYDVKM. Trimming removed 6 bases at V and 0 bases at J, with 12 bases between. As DNA, the CDR3 is TGTGCCAGCAGACTCTTTGATTCCTCTGGAAACACCATATATTTT. Protein sequence: CASRLFDSSGNTIYF.

V usage is TRBV6-4 and J usage is TRBJ2-2; 9 bases are a match to TRBD1. The CDR3 runs to 14 residues. The germline V gene has CDR1 MRHNA and CDR2 SNTAGT. The V and J ends lost 4 bases and 4 bases, in that order; junction bases with no gene match: 1. The CDR3 is CASSVGQGTGELFF. CDR3 sequence (DNA): TGTGCCAGCAGTGTGGGACAGGGCACCGGGGAGCTGTTTTTT.

The V call is TRBV10-1, the J call TRBJ2-2; D is undetermined. The CDR3 runs to 15 residues. V dropped 4 bases and J dropped 2 bases, with 11 bases sitting between them. From germline, CDR1 is WNHNN and CDR2 SYGVQD (reference sequence). CDR3 in amino acids: CASSAFTPNTGELFF. The CDR3 DNA reads as TGCGCCAGCAGTGCCTTCACCCCCAACACCGGGGAGCTGTTTTTT.

This chain joins TRBV3-1 (or the pseudogene TRBV3-2) and TRBJ1-1; TRBD1 is a possible D gene (5 bases). CDR1 LGHDT and CDR2 YNNKEL come from the germline V gene (reference sequence). This CDR3 comprises 12 residues. V was pared by 6 bases and J by 11 bases, with 16 bases between. Written as DNA, the CDR3 is TGTGCCAGCAGTCCTCGGGGCTATAGGGCTTTCTTT. It encodes CASSPRGYRAFF.

The rearrangement joins TRBV4-1 to TRBJ1-6; D gene unclear. The CDR3 is made up of 12 amino acids. The germline V and J ends were trimmed by 4 bases and 8 bases, with 6 bases remaining between them. The germline V gene encodes CDR1 MGHRA and CDR2 YSYEKL. CDR3 residues: CASSRGYSPLHF. CDR3 nucleotides: TGCGCCAGCAGCCGCGGGTATTCACCCCTCCACTTT.

J is TRBJ2-7 and V is TRBV7-9, with 10 bases identical to TRBD1. The ends lost 5 bases at V and 5 bases at J; junction bases unmatched: 6. Per the germline V gene, CDR1 is SEHNR and CDR2 is FQNEAQ (reference sequence). The CDR3 length is 14 residues. The CDR3 loop is CASSDTTGGDEQYF. In nucleotides, the CDR3 is TGTGCCAGCAGCGACACGACAGGGGGCGACGAGCAGTACTTC.

The J gene is TRBJ1-1, the V gene TRBV5-6; 7 nucleotides align to TRBD1. V gave up 3 bases and J gave up 3 bases; unmatched junction bases: 8. From germline, CDR1 is SGHDT and CDR2 YYEEEE. CDR3 size: 15 residues. Here the CDR3 DNA reads TGTGCCAGCAGCTCGGACAGGTATGAGGACACTGAAGCTTTCTTT. The encoded protein is CASSSDRYEDTEAFF.

The chain has TRBV10-1 and TRBJ2-7, with a possible D match to TRBD1 (6 bases). CDR3 length: 14 residues. The ends were cut back, 6 bases at V and 3 bases at J, with 15 bases in the middle. CDR1 and CDR2 (germline): WNHNN, SYGVQD (reference sequence). This CDR3 reads CASSQQGGGYEQYF. The CDR3 bases are TGCGCCAGCAGCCAACAGGGTGGAGGCTACGAGCAGTACTTC.

This clone was detected only a few times. This chain uses TRBV19 with TRBJ2-7; weak D call: TRBD1 (5 bases). Trimming removed 5 bases from V and 5 bases from J, with 16 bases in between. The CDR3 has 14 amino acids. Looked up from germline, CDR1 is LNHDA and CDR2 is SQIVND (reference sequence). CDR3 protein: CASSSGHGHNEQYF. CDR3 DNA sequence: TGTGCCAGTAGTTCCGGACATGGCCACAACGAGCAGTACTTC.

This chain joins TRBV9 and TRBJ2-7, with 7 bases lining up with TRBD2. Germline CDR1 SGDLS, CDR2 YYNGEE. J lost 3 bases, V lost 0 bases, and 3 bases had no gene match. The CDR3 spans 14 residues. CDR3: CASSVGSSGYEQYF. Written as DNA, the CDR3 is TGTGCCAGCAGCGTAGGCTCTAGCGGCTACGAGCAGTACTTC.

V usage is TRBV10-1 and J usage is TRBJ1-5; 11 nucleotides agree with TRBD1. Germline lookup yields CDR1 WNHNN and CDR2 SYGVQD (reference sequence). CDR3 length: 21 amino acids. With V trimmed by 7 bases and J by 1 base, 21 bases remained unmatched. CDR3 protein: CASTARGDRGEKTISNQPQHF. CDR3 nucleotide sequence: TGCGCCAGCACCGCCCGCGGGGACAGGGGGGAGAAGACAATAAGCAATCAGCCCCAGCATTTT.

CDR3 in DNA: TGTGCCAGCAGCCAAGCTCGGCAGGCGAAACAGTACTTC. Encoded protein: CASSQARQAKQYF. The gene calls are TRBV4-2 and TRBJ2-7; D not certain. Germline V gene sequence: CDR1 LGHNA, CDR2 YNFKEQ. This CDR3 is built from 13 residues. The V gene lost 1 base and the J gene lost 10 bases, with 14 bases spanning the gap.

The chain employs TRBV6-1 and TRBJ2-7, with D maybe TRBD2 (5 bases). CDR1 and CDR2 from the germline V gene are MNHNS and SASEGT. The CDR3 length is 15 residues. The ends were cut back, 2 bases at V and 4 bases at J, with 15 bases in the middle. CDR3 in DNA: TGTGCCAGCAGTGAAAGGGCCCTTGGAGGTTACGAGCAGTACTTC. This gives the protein CASSERALGGYEQYF.

The J gene is TRBJ2-1, the V gene TRBV5-5; unclear D gene. Germline CDR1 is SGHKS and CDR2 is YYEKEE (reference sequence). The V end lost 3 bases, the J end lost 14 bases, and 12 bases lay between the germline ends. The CDR3 runs to 11 residues. The CDR3 protein is CASSSDLREFF. The CDR3 nucleotides read TGTGCCAGCAGCTCGGACCTACGAGAGTTCTTC. The entire variable domain, with the rest obtained from reference TRBV5-5 and TRBJ2-1, is as follows: DAGVTQSPTHLIKTRGQQVTLRCSPISGHKSVSWYQQVLGQGPQFIFQYYEKEERGRGNFPDRFSARQFPNYSSELNVNALLLGDSALYLCASSSDLREFFGPGTRLTVL.

This clone is a singleton in its sample. The rearrangement links TRBV10-2 to TRBJ2-5; D uncertain. Per the germline V gene, CDR1 is WSHSY and CDR2 is SAAADI. The V and J ends lost 1 base and 5 bases respectively, with 5 bases between them. The length of the CDR3 is 12 residues. In nucleotides, the CDR3 is TGCGCCAGCAGTGAGTACGGTGAGACCCAGTACTTC. Amino acids: CASSEYGETQYF.

The CDR3 protein is CATKGQAGTYNEQFF. The CDR3 DNA follows: TGTGCCACTAAAGGACAGGCTGGTACCTACAATGAGCAGTTCTTC. V usage is TRBV2 and J usage is TRBJ2-1; TRBD1 matches at 7 bases. J lost 2 bases, V lost 10 bases, and 11 bases had no gene match. There are 15 residues in the CDR3. CDR1 is SNHLY, CDR2 FYNNEI, per germline.

The gene calls are TRBV12-3 or TRBV12-4 and TRBJ2-7, with a weak D call TRBD1 (5 bases). CDR3 length equals 13 residues. Trimming left V 1 base short and J 2 bases short, with 6 bases between. The CDR3 region is CASSLGQTYEQYF. Written as DNA, the CDR3 is TGTGCCAGCAGTTTAGGACAGACCTACGAGCAGTACTTC.

This sequence joins TRBV5-1 and TRBJ2-1; D is undetermined. The CDR3 loop spans 11 amino acids. The germline V and J ends were trimmed by 0 bases and 10 bases, with 5 bases remaining between them. Germline CDR1 is SGHRS and CDR2 is YFSETQ. The CDR3 nucleotides read TGCGCCAGCAGCTTGGGTGGCGAGCAGTTCTTC. This translates into CASSLGGEQFF.

This rearrangement joins TRBV5-1 to TRBJ1-1, with 9 bases identical to TRBD1. CDR3 size: 16 residues. CDR1 is SGHRS and CDR2 is YFSETQ in the germline V gene. Trimming took 4 bases from V and 3 from J; bases not matched to a gene: 10. The DNA of the CDR3 is TGCGCCAGCAGCCCCGACAGGGGGAATCTGTACACTGAAGCTTTCTTT. Translation: CASSPDRGNLYTEAFF.